These 29 T cell receptor beta chains were all obtained from the same sample, sequenced in a study of CD4 T cells in relation to SARS-CoV-2 and coronaviruses. Only in-frame clones appear in the TCRdb table, and some are missing; sequencing was by immunoSEQ multiplex PCR. The table has roughly 14,000 clones, over 60% seen once; the top ten hold about 30%. These TCRs' antigens remain unknown. Before the COVID-19 pandemic, during about 2010-2018, CD4+ T cells were taken from unexposed donors. The cells were cultured for approximately 10 days before CD4+ T cells were isolated. Sequences were obtained from CD4+ T cells from PBMCs, cultured in vitro. These receptors were taken from a human donor in good health.

The rearrangement uses TRBV3-1 (or the pseudogene TRBV3-2) and TRBJ2-1, with 9 bases lining up with TRBD1. The V and J ends lost 8 bases and 10 bases, in that order; junction bases with no gene match: 12. CDR3 length: 14 amino acids. The germline V gene encodes CDR1 LGHDT and CDR2 YNNKEL (reference sequence). CDR3 coding DNA: TGTGCCAGCTCAAGACAGGGGGACCGAGGGGAGCAGTTCTTC. Its translation: CASSRQGDRGEQFF.

The chain employs TRBV2 and TRBJ2-3; D is possibly TRBD2 (6 bases). V lost 7 bases to trimming and J lost 5 bases, with 19 bases between them. Germline lookup yields CDR1 SNHLY and CDR2 FYNNEI. The CDR3 is 15 residues long. As DNA, the CDR3 is TGTGCCAGCACTCTTACCGGACTATCTAAAGATACGCAGTATTTT. Translating it yields CASTLTGLSKDTQYF.

The rearrangement links TRBV7-3 to TRBJ2-7, with D perhaps TRBD1 (7 bases). CDR1 is SGHTA and CDR2 is FQGTGA in the germline V gene. The CDR3 runs 14 residues. Trimming removed 2 bases at V and 5 bases at J, with 13 bases between. CDR3 bases: TGTGCCAGCAGCTTAGGAGGGGGCATCGACGAGCAGTACTTC. It is translated as CASSLGGGIDEQYF.

The rearrangement uses TRBV2 and TRBJ1-5, with D possibly matching TRBD1 (5 bases). V lost 8 bases and J 4 bases, leaving 18 bases between the germline ends. CDR1 and CDR2 from the germline V gene are SNHLY and FYNNEI. This CDR3 is built from 15 residues. CDR3 sequence: CASRMGGTGNQPQHF. CDR3 in DNA: TGTGCCAGCCGGATGGGGGGTACAGGAAATCAGCCCCAGCATTTT.

This clone rates as large. The sample contains more than one DNA sequence encoding this CDR3. This chain links TRBV3-1 (or the pseudogene TRBV3-2) with TRBJ2-1, with D maybe TRBD2 (5 bases). The CDR3 is made up of 13 amino acids. CDR1 LGHDT and CDR2 YNNKEL come from the germline V gene (reference sequence). With 6 bases removed from V and 0 bases from J, the gap between germline ends came to 6 bases. The CDR3 region has the DNA TGTGCCAGCAGAGGACTCTCCTACAATGAGCAGTTCTTC. Protein product: CASRGLSYNEQFF.

This chain joins TRBV3-1 (or the pseudogene TRBV3-2) and TRBJ1-2; no clear D. This CDR3 is built from 12 residues. V was clipped by 1 base and J by 8 bases, with 8 bases between them. The germline V gene has CDR1 LGHDT and CDR2 YNNKEL (reference sequence). The CDR3 sequence is CASSQVNGGYTF. CDR3 nucleotide sequence: TGTGCCAGCAGCCAAGTTAACGGGGGCTACACCTTC.

The CDR3 loop reads CASSRTSGELYNEQFF. In DNA form, the CDR3 reads TGTGCCAGCAGCCGGACTAGCGGGGAACTCTACAATGAGCAGTTCTTC. The chain recombines TRBV3-1 (or the pseudogene TRBV3-2) with TRBJ2-1; TRBD2 aligns across 12 bases. The length of the CDR3 is 16 residues. CDR1 and CDR2 from the germline V gene are LGHDT and YNNKEL (reference sequence). Trimming removed 4 bases from V and 3 bases from J; junction bases left unmatched: 4.

Of note for this clone: One junction end disagrees with the germline gene, perhaps due to a read error. The V call is TRBV7-3, the J call TRBJ2-1; the match to TRBD2 covers 9 bases. Germline CDR1 reads SGHTA; CDR2 reads FQGTGA. This CDR3 comprises 15 residues. CDR3 nucleotide sequence: TGTGCCAGCAGCTTATCTAGCGGGAACTACGATGAGCAGTTCTTC. This translates into CASSLSSGNYDEQFF.

The V gene is TRBV24-1, the J gene TRBJ2-1; 14 bases map to TRBD2. J lost 9 bases, V lost 11 bases, and 5 bases had no gene match. Germline CDR1 reads KGHDR; CDR2 reads SFDVKD. This CDR3 comprises 13 residues. Here the CDR3 reads CAIGLAGGGEQFF. CDR3 DNA sequence: TGTGCCATCGGACTAGCGGGAGGTGGTGAGCAGTTCTTC.

This sequence joins TRBV5-1 and TRBJ2-5; no clear D gene. Trimming took off 2 bases at V and 5 bases at J, with 10 bases between the two ends. This CDR3 has 13 amino acids. The germline gives CDR1 SGHRS, CDR2 YFSETQ. Written as DNA, the CDR3 is TGCGCCAGCAGCTTACGGTTCGACGAGACCCAGTACTTC. This codes for CASSLRFDETQYF.

The gene calls are TRBV24-1 and TRBJ1-5; D is perhaps TRBD1 (6 bases). V was cut by 5 bases and J by 8 bases, with 9 bases left in between. The CDR3 spans 12 residues. Germline V lookup: CDR1 KGHDR, CDR2 SFDVKD. The CDR3 DNA sequence: TGTGCCACCAGTGGGGGGGCGGAGCCCCAGCATTTT. Its protein product is CATSGGAEPQHF.

J is TRBJ2-7 and V is TRBV6-5, with 8 bases matching TRBD1. In germline, CDR1 is MNHEY, CDR2 SVGAGI. The CDR3 consists of 14 residues. V trimming: 8 bases; J trimming: 1 base; junction bases outside the gene matches: 7. CDR3 nucleotides: TGTGCCAGCTCCAGGGGGCAGGGGTCCTACGAGCAGTACTTC. It translates to CASSRGQGSYEQYF.

Here the CDR3 reads CASSQDPRREQFF. For the CDR3, the DNA is TGCGCCAGCAGCCAAGATCCCCGCAGGGAGCAGTTCTTC. The chain couples TRBV4-1 to TRBJ2-1, with D unclear. The germline CDR1 and CDR2 sequences are MGHRA and YSYEKL. V was shortened by 0 bases and J by 10 bases, with 10 bases between the two germline ends. This CDR3 comprises 13 residues.

The chain recombines TRBV28 with TRBJ1-1, with D possibly matching TRBD1 (6 bases). The V end was cut by 5 bases, the J end by 5 bases, with 21 bases between. Germline CDR1 is MDHEN and CDR2 is SYDVKM. This CDR3 region has 16 residues. In nucleotides, the CDR3 is TGTGCCAGCAGTCCGCAGACAGGCTTAGGGTGGACTGAAGCTTTCTTT. This gives the protein CASSPQTGLGWTEAFF.

The CDR3 is CASSLRGAGANVLTF. The CDR3 nucleotides are TGTGCCAGCAGTTTAAGAGGCGCCGGGGCCAACGTCCTGACTTTC. The chain is built from TRBV27 and TRBJ2-6; D is uncertain. The ends were cut back, 2 bases at V and 4 bases at J, with 9 bases in the middle. The CDR3 has 15 residues. The germline V gene encodes CDR1 MNHEY and CDR2 SMNVEV (reference sequence).

The J gene is TRBJ1-3, the V gene TRBV13; D unresolved. The length of the CDR3 is 12 residues. Germline CDR1 and CDR2: PRHDT and FYEKMQ (reference sequence). V shed 8 bases and J shed 3 bases, with 8 bases lying between them. This chain's CDR3 is CASGVGGNTIYF. For the CDR3, the DNA is TGTGCCAGCGGGGTTGGTGGAAACACCATATATTTT. The complete variable domain, with remaining parts taken from reference TRBV13 and TRBJ1-3, reads AAGVIQSPRHLIKEKRETATLKCYPIPRHDTVYWYQQGPGQDPQFLISFYEKMQSDKGSIPDRFSAQQFSDYHSELNMSSLELGDSALYFCASGVGGNTIYFGEGSWLTVV.

The chain carries TRBV18 and TRBJ1-1; unclear D gene. The germline CDR1 and CDR2 sequences are KGHSH and LQKENI. V was pared by 3 bases and J by 8 bases, with 16 bases between. This CDR3 spans 14 amino acids. In DNA form, the CDR3 reads TGTGCCAGCTCACCCCCGGCCTTAACGGGAGAAGCTTTCTTT. It codes for CASSPPALTGEAFF.

The rearrangement uses TRBV20-1 and TRBJ2-1; a possible D gene is TRBD1 (5 bases). V shed 4 bases and J shed 9 bases, with 10 bases lying between them. The germline gives CDR1 DFQATT, CDR2 SNEGSKA (reference sequence). This CDR3 is built from 11 residues. As DNA, the CDR3 is TGCAGTGCTATAGGGGTTCTTGAGCAGTTCTTC. It is translated as CSAIGVLEQFF.

This chain links TRBV5-1 with TRBJ2-3; D is uncertain. Germline assignment: CDR1 SGHRS and CDR2 YFSETQ. Deletions cut 1 base from V and 5 bases from J, with 8 bases between. CDR3 length: 13 residues. CDR3 nucleotides: TGCGCCAGCAGCTTGAGGAGCCGAGATACGCAGTATTTT. Translating gives CASSLRSRDTQYF.

This chain uses TRBV5-5 with TRBJ2-4; 7 bases map to TRBD1. This CDR3 comprises 16 residues. The ends lost 4 bases at V and 4 bases at J; junction bases unmatched: 11. Germline CDR1 reads SGHKS; CDR2 reads YYEKEE (reference sequence). CDR3 region: CASSIEPSTGKNIQYF. The DNA for the CDR3 is TGTGCCAGCAGCATAGAACCGTCGACAGGGAAAAACATTCAGTACTTC.

The chain employs TRBV3-1 (or the pseudogene TRBV3-2) and TRBJ2-7, with 7 bases matching TRBD2. With 1 base clipped from V and 3 bases from J, the junction kept 9 bases outside the gene matches. The CDR3 covers 16 residues. Germline V gene data show CDR1 as LGHDT and CDR2 as YNNKEL (reference sequence). The CDR3 reads CASSQATGGVNYEQYF. In DNA, the CDR3 is TGTGCCAGCAGCCAAGCGACGGGGGGAGTCAACTACGAGCAGTACTTC.

This clone was seen more than once but under ten times. V gene TRBV6-5 combines with J gene TRBJ1-5, with TRBD1 matching over 7 bases. J was trimmed by 15 bases and V by 5 bases; bases with no gene match: 19. Germline loops: CDR1 MNHEY, CDR2 SVGAGI. There are 15 residues in the CDR3. This CDR3 is CASSTAQGSRRNLHF. The CDR3 DNA reads TGTGCCAGCAGTACTGCACAGGGGTCCCGCCGTAATCTGCATTTT.

This chain uses TRBV7-9 with TRBJ1-3, with D possibly TRBD1 on 6 matching bases. The CDR3 loop spans 14 amino acids. Germline CDR1 SEHNR, CDR2 FQNEAQ (reference sequence). The V and J ends lost 9 bases and 0 bases respectively, with 12 bases between them. The CDR3 sequence is CASSGTRSGNTIYF. The CDR3, as DNA: TGTGCCAGTTCTGGGACACGCTCTGGAAACACCATATATTTT.

The chain links TRBV4-1 to TRBJ1-4; no clear D gene. V lost 0 bases and J 5 bases, leaving 10 bases between the germline ends. The CDR3 extends over 15 amino acids. CDR1 is MGHRA, CDR2 YSYEKL, per germline. The CDR3 nucleotides read TGCGCCAGCAGCCAAGAGTCCGTACCGAATGAAAAACTGTTTTTT. This codes for CASSQESVPNEKLFF.

The chain is built from TRBV5-4 and TRBJ1-1; D not certain. CDR1 and CDR2 from the germline V gene are SGHNT and YYREEE (reference sequence). Trimming removed 0 bases from V and 1 base from J, with 7 bases in between. The CDR3 contains 14 residues. The CDR3 protein is CASSLAQKNTEAFF. The CDR3 DNA reads TGTGCCAGCAGCTTGGCACAGAAGAACACTGAAGCTTTCTTT. Looking up the rest from reference TRBV5-4 and TRBJ1-1 gives the full variable domain: ETGVTQSPTHLIKTRGQQVTLRCSSQSGHNTVSWYQQALGQGPQFIFQYYREEENGRGNFPPRFSGLQFPNYSSELNVNALELDDSALYLCASSLAQKNTEAFFGQGTRLTVV.

The chain has TRBV30 and TRBJ2-1; D not resolved. The CDR3 contains 12 residues. Trimming pared 3 bases from V and 5 bases from J, leaving 8 bases between. Germline V gives CDR1 GTSNPN, CDR2 SVGIG (reference sequence). CDR3 in DNA: TGTGCCTGGAGATGGAGCAACAATGAGCAGTTCTTC. Encoded protein: CAWRWSNNEQFF.

The chain links TRBV12-3 or TRBV12-4 to TRBJ2-1; a weak D match, TRBD1 (5 bases). Trimming removed 6 bases from V and 9 bases from J, with 9 bases in between. There are 11 residues in the CDR3. The CDR3 here is CASSLQGEQFF. The CDR3 DNA sequence: TGTGCCAGCAGCCTCCAGGGTGAGCAGTTCTTC.

The V gene is TRBV7-9, the J gene TRBJ1-1; no clear D. Germline V gene lookup returns CDR1 SEHNR and CDR2 FQNEAQ (reference sequence). V gave up 1 base and J gave up 5 bases, with 11 bases separating them. This CDR3 has 14 amino acids. CDR3 DNA: TGTGCCAGCAGCTTAGGGACCAGCGGTACTGAAGCTTTCTTT. Amino acids: CASSLGTSGTEAFF.

The chain joins TRBV3-1 (or the pseudogene TRBV3-2) to TRBJ2-1; D not certain. This CDR3 has 15 amino acids. Trimming took 0 bases from V and 8 from J, leaving 14 bases between them. The germline CDR1 and CDR2 sequences are LGHDT and YNNKEL (reference sequence). CDR3 bases: TGTGCCAGCAGCCAAGAGTCGGTGGGAATGCATGAGCAGTTCTTC. Its protein product is CASSQESVGMHEQFF.